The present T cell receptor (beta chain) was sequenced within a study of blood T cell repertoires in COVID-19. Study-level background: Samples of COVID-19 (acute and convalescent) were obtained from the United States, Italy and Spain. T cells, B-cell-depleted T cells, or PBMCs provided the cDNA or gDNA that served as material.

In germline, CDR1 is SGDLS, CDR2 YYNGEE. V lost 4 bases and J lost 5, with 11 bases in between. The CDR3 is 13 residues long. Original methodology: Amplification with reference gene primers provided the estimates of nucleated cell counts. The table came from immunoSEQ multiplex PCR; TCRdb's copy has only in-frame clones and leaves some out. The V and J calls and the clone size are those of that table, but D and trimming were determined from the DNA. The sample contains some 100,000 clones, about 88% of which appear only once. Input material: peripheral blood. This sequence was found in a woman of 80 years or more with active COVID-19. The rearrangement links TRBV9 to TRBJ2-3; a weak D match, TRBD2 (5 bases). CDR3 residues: CASSLLGIDTQYF. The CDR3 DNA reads TGTGCCAGCAGCTTACTAGGAATAGATACGCAGTATTTT.